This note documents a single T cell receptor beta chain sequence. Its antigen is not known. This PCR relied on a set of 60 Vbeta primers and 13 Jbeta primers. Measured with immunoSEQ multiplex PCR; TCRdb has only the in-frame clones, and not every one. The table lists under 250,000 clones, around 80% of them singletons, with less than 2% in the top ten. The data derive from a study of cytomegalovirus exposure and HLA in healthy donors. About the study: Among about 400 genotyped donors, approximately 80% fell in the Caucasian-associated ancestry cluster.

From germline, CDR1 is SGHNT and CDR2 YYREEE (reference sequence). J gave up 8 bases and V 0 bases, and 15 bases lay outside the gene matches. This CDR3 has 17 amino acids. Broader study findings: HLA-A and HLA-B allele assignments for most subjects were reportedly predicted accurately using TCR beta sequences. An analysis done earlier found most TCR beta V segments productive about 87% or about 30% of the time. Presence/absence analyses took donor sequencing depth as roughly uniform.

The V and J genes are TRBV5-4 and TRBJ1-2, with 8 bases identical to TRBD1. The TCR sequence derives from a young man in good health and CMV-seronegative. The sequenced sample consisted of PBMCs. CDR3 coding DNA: TGTGCCAGCAGCTTGGAGGGGAGTGAAGGACAGGGAGTCGGCTACACCTTC. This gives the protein CASSLEGSEGQGVGYTF.